The clone carrying this TCR beta chain has a count of ten or more. The time point: sample taken at primary tumor resection. The donor population consisted of approximately 70 patients with untreated, early-stage non-small cell lung cancer. Unsorted samples of tumor, nontumor lung or frozen PBMC had their whole RNA sequenced. This record belongs to a study of spatial heterogeneity in lung cancer. Overall study: More than eight raw reads, on average, carried each unique TCR and UMI combination.

Every TCR cDNA molecule bore its own unique molecular identifier. TCRdb passed the 5' RACE reads through MiXCR, listing each CDR3 protein once. Found here are about 23,000 distinct CDR3 sequences, approximately 4.8% of them singletons; the top ten hold about 5.5%. CDR1 and CDR2 from the germline V gene are MNHEY and SVGAGI. This CDR3 region has 13 residues. V was pared by 6 bases and J by 6 bases, with 14 bases between. The chain uses TRBV6-5 and TRBJ1-2; D is unclear. The TCR originated in a male donor with early-stage non-small cell lung cancer. The sequencing used PBMCs, collected at surgery. The CDR3 DNA follows: TGTGCCAGCAGCCGTAACCCCGTGGATGGCTACACCTTC. Protein sequence: CASSRNPVDGYTF.